The T cell receptor (beta chain) under discussion was sequenced for a study of T cell repertoires in cytomegalovirus infection. This clonotype was counted only a few times. V lost 4 bases and J lost 1, with 7 bases in between. CDR1 and CDR2 (germline): MNHGY, SAAAGT. The CDR3 consists of 14 residues. Using its own MiXCR run on the reads, TCRdb lists one record per CDR3 protein. The table lists approximately 700,000 distinct CDR3 sequences, 35% to 45% of them singletons. The source is a human donor in good health (CMV status not recorded). Some clones in this sample may be carry-over from other donors' samples. The sequencing sample was made of PBMCs. The J gene is TRBJ2-2, the V gene TRBV6-8; D ambiguous. This chain's CDR3 is CASSSLRNTGELFF. CDR3 nucleotides: TGTGCCAGCAGTTCGCTGAGGAACACCGGGGAGCTGTTTTTT.